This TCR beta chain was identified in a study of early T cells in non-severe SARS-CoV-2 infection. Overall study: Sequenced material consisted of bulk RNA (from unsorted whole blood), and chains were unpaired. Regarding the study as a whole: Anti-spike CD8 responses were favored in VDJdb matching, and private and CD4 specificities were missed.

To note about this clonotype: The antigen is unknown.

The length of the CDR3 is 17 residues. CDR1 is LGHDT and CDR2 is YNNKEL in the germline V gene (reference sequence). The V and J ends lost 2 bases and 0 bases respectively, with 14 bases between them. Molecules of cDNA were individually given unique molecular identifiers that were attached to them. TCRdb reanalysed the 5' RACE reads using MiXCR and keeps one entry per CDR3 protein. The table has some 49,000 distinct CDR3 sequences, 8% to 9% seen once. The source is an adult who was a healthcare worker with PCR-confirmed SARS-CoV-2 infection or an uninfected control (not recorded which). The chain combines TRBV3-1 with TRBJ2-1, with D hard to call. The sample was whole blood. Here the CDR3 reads CASSQSWLPSSYNEQFF. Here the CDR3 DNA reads TGTGCCAGCAGCCAATCATGGCTCCCCAGCTCCTACAATGAGCAGTTCTTC.